This entry features one T cell receptor (beta chain) sequence. The target of this receptor is not known. No qualities accompany the bases; no much larger clone lies one base away. The meaning of the sample's time point label: after neoadjuvant nivolumab, at surgical resection. None of the patients had received prior systemic or radiation treatment, and all were newly diagnosed with stage II-IVA oral cavity squamous cell carcinoma. The cohort was made up of patients with locally advanced, HPV-negative oral cavity squamous cell carcinoma. No culture maintenance or expansion was done, as the peripheral blood mononuclear cells went straight to analysis. Samples were obtained from a longitudinal correlative study of a single-arm phase II trial of neoadjuvant nivolumab in oral cavity squamous cell carcinoma. Subject-matched pre- and post-treatment PBMCs and tumors from three responders and three non-responders were subjected to genomic DNA-based TCRbeta sequencing. Peripheral blood mononuclear cells were collected once before nivolumab treatment and again after treatment, at the time of surgery. Genomic DNA was isolated from PBMCs using the Maxwell RSC DNA from Cells kit.

For deep sequencing of PBMC libraries, mostly around 480 ng of input genomic DNA was used, and six replicates were run per sample. The immunoSEQ hsTCRbeta kit was used to prepare TCRbeta libraries according to the manufacturer's instructions. The completed libraries were mixed into a single pool at 3 nM, then sequenced with an Illumina NovaSeq 6000 S4 flow cell. Turning to the authors' computational methods: The immunoSEQ Analyzer was used for raw data preprocessing and quality control. The analysis was limited to productive rearrangements, and each clonotype was defined by a unique CDR3 amino acid sequence. Repertoire clonality was estimated as the Gini-Simpson index, which was calculated using the R package tcR. Gini indices were compared with Student's t test, and associations with tumor size change were assessed by Pearson correlation. TCRdb retrieved this table from immuneACCESS and kept in-frame rearrangements only. Not all clones are present; in checked studies, unresolved V genes account for under half, and no reason is known for the remainder. For V, J and clone size, that table is used; D and trimming come from the DNA. The sample yields over 13,000 clones; roughly 69% were counted once. 2% to 2.5% of the sample goes to the ten largest clones.

Looking up the germline V gene yields CDR1 SGHRS and CDR2 YFSETQ. The CDR3 has 17 amino acids, counting the end cysteine and phenylalanine. The sequence is cut down to CDR3 DNA, 51 bases in frame from base 1. The V end gives up 4 bases and the J end 3 bases, leaving 8 bases in the junction not matched to a gene. The data stem from a study of neoadjuvant anti-PD-1 for oral cavity cancer (dated by TCRdb to the early 2020s). As for the study more broadly: Before undergoing curative-intent surgical resection, most patients got three to four biweekly nivolumab doses at 3 mg/kg. A fourth nivolumab dose was given around day 43 to patients without progression, and definitive surgical resection was performed in those patients on days 50-56. Patients with complete response, partial response or stable disease by RECIST 1.1 were defined as responders, whereas patients with progression were defined as non-responders. The parent correlative cohort had about a dozen patients and a response rate of 33%.

Here is what the overall study found, with its caveats: After neoadjuvant nivolumab, T cell clonality (Gini index) in PBMCs was significantly higher in non-responders than in responders. A higher pretreatment blood Treg/Th17 ratio correlated with both higher pretreatment blood TCRbeta clonality and lower post-treatment tumor TCRbeta clonality. The TCR analyses had only three patients in each response group, and the authors called for validation in larger cohorts.

The chain was built from TRBV5-1 and TRBJ2-5; TRBD2 agrees with 14 junctional bases. The receptor comes from a person aged 40 to 85 with oral cavity squamous cell carcinoma. Sequenced here: PBMCs, sampled after nivolumab (anti-PD-1) treatment. The CDR3 in this case is CASSPSPGLAGEETQYF. At the DNA level, the sequence is TGCGCCAGCAGCCCTTCCCCGGGACTAGCGGGAGAAGAGACCCAGTACTTC.